These 2 T cell receptor beta chains were sequenced from one sample in a study of graft-versus-host responses after intestinal transplantation. For these receptors, no antigen is known. Assay used: immunoSEQ multiplex PCR; TCRdb lists only in-frame clones, some missing. The sample lists about 39,000 clones; 90% to 95% were seen once. Sequences were derived from unstimulated CD8+ T cells sorted from spleen or lymph node cells, sampled before transplant. Source of these receptors: a human donor who was the organ donor for an intestinal transplant.

This clone was found once. The chain is built from TRBV29-1 and TRBJ2-7; the D is unclear. The CDR3 contains 14 residues. In germline, CDR1 is SQVTM, CDR2 ANQGSEA. V was clipped by 6 bases and J by 0 bases, with 15 bases between them. The CDR3 bases are TGCAGCGTGAGCTGGGTAAACCACTCCTACGAGCAGTACTTC. This translates into CSVSWVNHSYEQYF.

This sequence joins TRBV11-2 and TRBJ1-2; no clear D gene. The V and J ends lost 0 bases and 0 bases respectively, with 11 bases between them. CDR3 length equals 16 residues. Per the germline V gene, CDR1 is SGHAT and CDR2 is FQNNGV. The CDR3 here is CASSLDGPGTNYGYTF. In nucleotides, the CDR3 is TGTGCCAGCAGCTTAGATGGACCGGGGACTAACTATGGCTACACCTTC.